The T cell receptor (beta chain) described here comes from a study of response to subunit inactivated influenza vaccine. The sample holds a few counts of this clonotype. The antigen remains unidentified. CDR1 SGHDT and CDR2 YYEEEE come from the germline V gene. This CDR3 contains 14 residues. The V and J ends lost 2 bases and 5 bases respectively, with 10 bases between them. Study results and caveats: With each seasonal influenza vaccination, the authors suggested, few new T cells are recruited.

A single record per CDR3 protein comes from TCRdb applying MiXCR to the RT-PCR reads. The table includes more than 550,000 distinct CDR3 sequences, 12% detected once. This chain uses TRBV5-6 with TRBJ2-2; D unresolved. Specimen: PBMCs from blood, collected on the day of vaccination. This sequence was found in a man aged 45 to 65 who received an inactivated influenza vaccine. CDR3 DNA sequence: TGTGCCAGCAGCTTAAGTCTCTCGACCGGGGAGCTGTTTTTT. Residues: CASSLSLSTGELFF.